These T cell receptor beta chains were read from a single sample in a study of blood T cells in healthy people across ages. TCRdb re-derived calls from the 5' RACE reads in MiXCR, one entry per CDR3 protein. The profile shows hundreds of thousands of distinct CDR3 sequences, roughly 50% of them singletons. The sample taken for sequencing was blood. These receptors all come from a woman between 55 and 75 years old in good health. Both conserved end residues are part of each CDR3. Fields, in order: D gene, clone size, V gene, J gene, CDR3 DNA, CDR3 protein. D genes are given only for firm matches. The listing skips clone size in some rows; elsewhere it reads once, few, many or a size class.

NA	NA	TRBV5-6	TRBJ2-5	TGTGCCAGCAGCTTGCATGCTGGGGAGCAGTACTTC	CASSLHAGEQYF
NA	NA	TRBV7-2	TRBJ1-2	TGTGCCAGCAGCTTAGAATTCGCCGGTGTTTCTGTTAACTATGGCTACACCTTC	CASSLEFAGVSVNYGYTF
NA	NA	TRBV6-4	TRBJ1-2	TGTGCCAGCAGTGACCCATCCCATGGGGGAGCCCATGGCTACACCTTC	CASSDPSHGGAHGYTF
TRBD2	NA	TRBV20-1	TRBJ2-7	TGCAGTGCTAGTCATCAGGGGACTAGCGGGAGCTCCCACGAGCAGTACTTC	CSASHQGTSGSSHEQYF
NA	few	TRBV15	TRBJ1-6	TGTGCCACCAGCAGAGATCGAGGACTCAAGAGCTATAATTCACCCCTCCACTTT	CATSRDRGLKSYNSPLHF
NA	NA	TRBV20-1	TRBJ2-2	TGCAGTGCTAGAGCTGGGGATACCGGGGAGCTGTTTTTT	CSARAGDTGELFF
NA	few	TRBV6-5	TRBJ2-7	TGTGCCAGCAGTTACAACCGGGTCTCCACCTACGAGCAGTACTTC	CASSYNRVSTYEQYF
TRBD2	few	TRBV28	TRBJ2-5	TGTGCCAGCATGCGGGCGGGAGGGTCGGAGACCCAGTACTTC	CASMRAGGSETQYF
NA	few	TRBV7-2	TRBJ2-7	TGTGCCAGCAGCACGGACCGATTGAGGGAGCAGTACTTC	CASSTDRLREQYF
NA	few	TRBV7-2	TRBJ2-3	TGTGCCAGCAGCTTTCCTAGAACAGATACGCAGTATTTT	CASSFPRTDTQYF
NA	NA	TRBV9	TRBJ1-4	TGTGCCAGCAGCGTAGATCAGTTTAATGAAAAACTGTTTTTT	CASSVDQFNEKLFF
NA	NA	TRBV20-1	TRBJ2-7	TGCAGTGCAATCTATGATCTCGTTAACTACGAGCAGTACTTC	CSAIYDLVNYEQYF
NA	NA	TRBV20-1	TRBJ2-4	TGCAGTGCTAGACGCCCTGGACAGCTTCTACCCTACGGGCAGTACTTC	CSARRPGQLLPYGQYF
NA	few	TRBV25-1	TRBJ2-5	TGTGCCAGCAGTGAAAATCTAGCGCGAGAGACCCAGTACTTC	CASSENLARETQYF
NA	NA	TRBV20-1	TRBJ2-1	TGCAGTGCTAGGGACCGAGTTAGTACACCTTCCTACGAGCAGTTCTTC	CSARDRVSTPSYEQFF
NA	NA	TRBV7-3	TRBJ1-1	TGTGCCAGCAGCCCTGAACCGGGGACTGAAGCTTTCTTT	CASSPEPGTEAFF
TRBD2	NA	TRBV6-2/TRBV6-3	TRBJ2-1	TGTGCCAGCAGACCGGGACTAGCGGGAGCCAATGAGCAGTTCTTC	CASRPGLAGANEQFF
NA	NA	TRBV18	TRBJ1-1	TGTGCCAGCTCACTAACAGGACCCTACACTGAAGCTTTCTTT	CASSLTGPYTEAFF
TRBD1	few	TRBV7-2	TRBJ2-7	TGTGCCAGCAGCTCGGGACAGGACCTAGAGCAGTACTTC	CASSSGQDLEQYF
TRBD1	NA	TRBV2	TRBJ1-2	TGTGCCAGCAGTGGGACAGGGGGCGTCATTGGCTACACCTTC	CASSGTGGVIGYTF
NA	NA	TRBV28	TRBJ1-2	TGTGCCAGCAGCTCACCCCCGGACAGTCGGTCTGGCTACACCTTC	CASSSPPDSRSGYTF
TRBD2	once	TRBV14	TRBJ2-1	TGTGCCAGCAAACGAATAGCGGGAGGATCGGATGAGCAGTTCTTC	CASKRIAGGSDEQFF
TRBD2	once	TRBV10-3	TRBJ2-7	TGTGCCGCCGCCGCTAGCGGATCCTACGAGCAGTACTTC	CAAAASGSYEQYF
NA	NA	TRBV7-2	TRBJ2-1	TGTGCCAGCAGCTTAAGATCTAGGGGGGTGTCCTACAATGAGCAGTTCTTC	CASSLRSRGVSYNEQFF
NA	many	TRBV7-2	TRBJ2-5	TGTGCCAGCAGCCGACGGGGAGAGACCCAGTACTTC	CASSRRGETQYF
NA	NA	TRBV7-2	TRBJ2-1	TGTGCCAGCAGCCCCCGGGGGAGCGCCTCCTACAATGAGCAGTTCTTC	CASSPRGSASYNEQFF
NA	NA	TRBV24-1	TRBJ2-1	TGTGCCACCAGTGACCCTGCTAGCCCTTACAATGAGCAGTTCTTC	CATSDPASPYNEQFF
NA	NA	TRBV7-2	TRBJ2-5	TGTGCCAGCAGGTTTACAGGGCAAGAGATCCAGTACTTC	CASRFTGQEIQYF
TRBD2	NA	TRBV7-2	TRBJ2-2	TGTGCCAGCAGCTATAAAGCGGGAGAAACCGGGGAGCTGTTTTTT	CASSYKAGETGELFF
NA	NA	TRBV12-3/TRBV12-4	TRBJ2-5	TGTGCCAGCAGTCCCGGCATAGCCCGGGTGGGCCAAGAGACCCAGTACTTC	CASSPGIARVGQETQYF
TRBD1	NA	TRBV28	TRBJ2-3	TGTGCCAGCGGCTACAGGGGGCGCACCACAGATACGCAGTATTTT	CASGYRGRTTDTQYF
TRBD2	few	TRBV10-3	TRBJ2-1	TGTGCCATCAGTGAGTCCGGGGGGGTTTCGTACAATGAGCAGTTCTTC	CAISESGGVSYNEQFF
TRBD2	NA	TRBV20-1	TRBJ2-1	TGCAGTGCTAGAAACCTAGCGGGTAACTACAATGAGCAGTTCTTC	CSARNLAGNYNEQFF
NA	NA	TRBV10-3	TRBJ2-3	TGTGCCATCAGTGAGAGGAATACTAGCACAGATACGCAGTATTTT	CAISERNTSTDTQYF
TRBD2	once	TRBV5-1	TRBJ2-5	TGCGCCAGCAGCTTGGTGGTAGCGGGAGAGACCCAGTACTTC	CASSLVVAGETQYF
NA	NA	TRBV12-3/TRBV12-4	TRBJ2-1	TGTGCCAGCAGTTTGGGGGCTTGGCAGTTCTTC	CASSLGAWQFF
NA	NA	TRBV28	TRBJ1-1	TGTGCCAGCACAGGGTTTTGGGACACTGAAGCTTTCTTT	CASTGFWDTEAFF
TRBD1	NA	TRBV15	TRBJ2-7	TGTGCCACCAAAAACGTCAGGGACAGGGGGTCTGAGCAGTACTTC	CATKNVRDRGSEQYF
TRBD2	NA	TRBV29-1	TRBJ2-7	TGCAGCGTGGCGGGACTAGCGGGTACTAGGGTAGGCTACAATGAGCAGTACTTC	CSVAGLAGTRVGYNEQYF
TRBD2	NA	TRBV4-3	TRBJ2-1	TGCGCCAGCAGCCAAGATTGGCTAGCGGGAGGTGAGCAGTTCTTC	CASSQDWLAGGEQFF
NA	many	TRBV4-3	TRBJ2-7	TGCGCCAGCAGCCCCGGCAGGGGATCCTACGAGCAGTACTTC	CASSPGRGSYEQYF
NA	few	TRBV7-2	TRBJ1-1	TGTGCCAGCAGCTCACAGGGTTTGTCGAACACTGAAGCTTTCTTT	CASSSQGLSNTEAFF
NA	NA	TRBV29-1	TRBJ2-7	TGCAGCGTTGTAGGGGGGATCCCATACAATGAGCAGTACTTC	CSVVGGIPYNEQYF
NA	once	TRBV7-9	TRBJ1-5	TGTGCCAGCAGCTACGACAGTTATAGCAATCAGCCCCAGCATTTT	CASSYDSYSNQPQHF
NA	NA	TRBV28	TRBJ2-3	TGTGCCAGCAGCGGTTATCGAGGGGCCGACACAGATACGCAGTATTTT	CASSGYRGADTDTQYF
NA	NA	TRBV7-2	TRBJ2-3	TGTGCCAGCAGCACTGACGGAAGCACAGATACGCAGTATTTT	CASSTDGSTDTQYF
NA	NA	TRBV14	TRBJ2-1	TGTGCCAGCAGCCAAGCGGCTAGCGTCTACAATGAGCAGTTCTTC	CASSQAASVYNEQFF
TRBD1	few	TRBV20-1	TRBJ1-2	TGCAGTGCTAGAACTGGACAGGGAACCTATGGCTACACCTTC	CSARTGQGTYGYTF
NA	NA	TRBV7-9	TRBJ2-7	TGTGCCAGCAGCCGTCGGGACGGGGAAATCTACGAGCAGTACTTC	CASSRRDGEIYEQYF
NA	NA	TRBV27	TRBJ1-1	TGTGCCAGCAGTTCGAAGACAGGACCAAGAGAAGCTTTCTTT	CASSSKTGPREAFF
NA	NA	TRBV25-1	TRBJ2-7	TGTGCCAGCAGTTCTCTAGGGTGGCAGGGCTCCTACGAGCAGTACTTC	CASSSLGWQGSYEQYF
TRBD1	NA	TRBV7-2	TRBJ1-2	TGTGCCAGCAGCTTACGAGGACAGGCTGATGGCTACACCTTC	CASSLRGQADGYTF
NA	few	TRBV9	TRBJ1-5	TGTGCCAGCAGCGTAGTTGTGGGCAATCAGCCCCAGCATTTT	CASSVVVGNQPQHF
NA	few	TRBV5-6	TRBJ2-1	TGTGCCAGCAGCTTGGTAGCGGCCGGCAATGAGCAGTTCTTC	CASSLVAAGNEQFF
NA	many	TRBV20-1	TRBJ2-2	TGCAGTGCTGGGGGGACATTGAACACCGGGGAGCTGTTTTTT	CSAGGTLNTGELFF
NA	NA	TRBV9	TRBJ2-3	TGTGTCAGCACCTCATCTGGAAGTTTTGGTAGCACAGATACGCAGTATTTT	CVSTSSGSFGSTDTQYF
NA	NA	TRBV20-1	TRBJ2-7	TGCAGTGCTAGAGCCAGACCGGGACTCGGTAGCGACGAGCAGTACTTC	CSARARPGLGSDEQYF
NA	NA	TRBV24-1	TRBJ2-5	TGTGCCACCAGTGATTGGACCTCTCGGGTTGGGGAGACCCAGTACTTC	CATSDWTSRVGETQYF
NA	NA	TRBV9	TRBJ1-4	TGTGCCAGCAGCGTAGAGCGGCAGGGCAGGAGGGAACTGTTTTTT	CASSVERQGRRELFF